This T cell receptor (beta chain) derives from a study of technical replicates of blood from a few donors. Clones were sequenced by immunoSEQ multiplex PCR, and TCRdb holds only the in-frame ones, with some missing. The sample includes 85,000 to 90,000 clones, roughly 90% of them seen just once. This clone has a handful of counts. The CDR3 is 19 residues long. J gave up 4 bases and V 4 bases, and 18 bases lay outside the gene matches. CDR1 is LNHDA, CDR2 SQIVND, per germline (reference sequence). This chain joins TRBV19 and TRBJ1-5; 8 bases are a match to TRBD1. The TCR originated in a human donor in good health. Material for sequencing was T cells isolated from PBMCs. The CDR3 DNA reads as TGTGCCAGTAGTACGCGAGCACCGGCCCGGACAGGGAATAATCAGCCCCAGCATTTT. Amino acids: CASSTRAPARTGNNQPQHF.